The rows below give T cell receptor beta chains drawn from one sample of a study of blood T cell repertoires in COVID-19. The assay was immunoSEQ multiplex PCR, and TCRdb's table has in-frame clones only and misses some. The data hold around 55,000 clones, with over 80% observed a single time. Sequences were obtained from peripheral blood. These receptors were collected from a man aged 55 to 69 with acute or convalescent COVID-19. Each CDR3 is given with its conserved first and last residue. The D gene is left open where the match is weak. Clone size, where shown, is once, few, many, or a class for clones that have expanded.

cdr3_nt: TGCAGTGCTAGTGGGGGGACAGGGGGGAATCAGCCCCAGCATTTT
cdr3_aa: CSASGGTGGNQPQHF
clone_size: -
d_call: TRBD1
j_call: TRBJ1-5
v_call: TRBV20-1

cdr3_nt: TGTGCCAGCAGCGCCACGGATTTGGGGAGGGCCCCCTACGAGCAGTACTTC
cdr3_aa: CASSATDLGRAPYEQYF
clone_size: -
d_call: TRBD2
j_call: TRBJ2-7
v_call: TRBV28

cdr3_nt: TGTGCCAGCAGCTTGGGCCAATACACAGATACGCAGTATTTT
cdr3_aa: CASSLGQYTDTQYF
clone_size: few
d_call: -
j_call: TRBJ2-3
v_call: TRBV7-3

cdr3_nt: TGTGCCAGTAGTCCTCGAGGTAGCGGGACTAGGAACACCGGGGAGCTGTTTTTT
cdr3_aa: CASSPRGSGTRNTGELFF
clone_size: -
d_call: TRBD2
j_call: TRBJ2-2
v_call: TRBV19

cdr3_nt: TGCAGCGCACAAACGGGAGGGCTGAACACTGAAGCTTTCTTT
cdr3_aa: CSAQTGGLNTEAFF
clone_size: -
d_call: -
j_call: TRBJ1-1
v_call: TRBV29-1

cdr3_nt: TGTGCCATCAGTGCAGGAGCGGGAAGCTCCTACGAGCAGTACTTC
cdr3_aa: CAISAGAGSSYEQYF
clone_size: -
d_call: TRBD2
j_call: TRBJ2-7
v_call: TRBV10-3

cdr3_nt: TGTGCCTGGGACCCCCAGGGACTAGTAGGGAATGAGCAGTTCTTC
cdr3_aa: CAWDPQGLVGNEQFF
clone_size: -
d_call: TRBD2
j_call: TRBJ2-1
v_call: TRBV30

cdr3_nt: TGTGCCAGCAGGGACTTTAACACTGAAGCTTTCTTT
cdr3_aa: CASRDFNTEAFF
clone_size: few
d_call: -
j_call: TRBJ1-1
v_call: TRBV27

cdr3_nt: TGTGCCAGCAGGCTACTAGCGACTAGCACAGATACGCAGTATTTT
cdr3_aa: CASRLLATSTDTQYF
clone_size: -
d_call: TRBD2
j_call: TRBJ2-3
v_call: TRBV6-5

cdr3_nt: TGTGCCAGCAGGCTGGGGACAGGTCGGCTGAACACTGAAGCTTTCTTT
cdr3_aa: CASRLGTGRLNTEAFF
clone_size: -
d_call: TRBD1
j_call: TRBJ1-1
v_call: TRBV11-2

cdr3_nt: TGCGCCAGCAGCCAAGGTGAGGTGGGAGCCTACGAGCAGTACTTC
cdr3_aa: CASSQGEVGAYEQYF
clone_size: -
d_call: -
j_call: TRBJ2-7
v_call: TRBV4-3

cdr3_nt: TGTGCCAGCAGTTTGCAGGGCAACTATGGCTACACCTTC
cdr3_aa: CASSLQGNYGYTF
clone_size: -
d_call: -
j_call: TRBJ1-2
v_call: TRBV12-3/TRBV12-4

cdr3_nt: TGCGCCAGCACCGATAGACAGGGGCGGTACAATGAGCAGTTCTTC
cdr3_aa: CASTDRQGRYNEQFF
clone_size: -
d_call: TRBD1
j_call: TRBJ2-1
v_call: TRBV10-2

cdr3_nt: TGTGCCAGCAGTTTGGGGGGAGAGGGCTATGGCTACACCTTC
cdr3_aa: CASSLGGEGYGYTF
clone_size: -
d_call: -
j_call: TRBJ1-2
v_call: TRBV27

cdr3_nt: TGTGCCAGCAGTGATCGGACAGGTCTAGGATCCGAGCAGTACTTC
cdr3_aa: CASSDRTGLGSEQYF
clone_size: -
d_call: TRBD1
j_call: TRBJ2-7
v_call: TRBV6-1

cdr3_nt: TGCAGCGTTGAAGGTATAGGTGGGGCAGGCTATGGCTACACCTTC
cdr3_aa: CSVEGIGGAGYGYTF
clone_size: once
d_call: -
j_call: TRBJ1-2
v_call: TRBV29-1

cdr3_nt: TGTGCCAGCAGCCCTATGAGGAGCTCTGGAAACACCATATATTTT
cdr3_aa: CASSPMRSSGNTIYF
clone_size: -
d_call: -
j_call: TRBJ1-3
v_call: TRBV11-2

cdr3_nt: TGTGCCAGCTACGGACAGGGCCCTATCTATGGCTACACCTTC
cdr3_aa: CASYGQGPIYGYTF
clone_size: -
d_call: TRBD1
j_call: TRBJ1-2
v_call: TRBV6-5

cdr3_nt: TGTGCCAGCAGCGTAGAGGCAACCAGGCGGGGTGAGCAGTTCTTC
cdr3_aa: CASSVEATRRGEQFF
clone_size: once
d_call: -
j_call: TRBJ2-1
v_call: TRBV9

cdr3_nt: TGTGCCAGCAGCCCGGCCGGGAGTCCCTACGAGCAGTACTTC
cdr3_aa: CASSPAGSPYEQYF
clone_size: -
d_call: -
j_call: TRBJ2-7
v_call: TRBV7-2

cdr3_nt: TGTGCCAGCAGCGATCGGGTCGGGGGAAACATTCAGTACTTC
cdr3_aa: CASSDRVGGNIQYF
clone_size: -
d_call: -
j_call: TRBJ2-4
v_call: TRBV11-2

cdr3_nt: TGTGCCAGCAGCGTAGGTGGGAGTGGCTACACCTTC
cdr3_aa: CASSVGGSGYTF
clone_size: -
d_call: -
j_call: TRBJ1-2
v_call: TRBV9

cdr3_nt: TGTGCCAGCAGCCTCCGGGACGGGAGCTCCTACAATGAGCAGTTCTTC
cdr3_aa: CASSLRDGSSYNEQFF
clone_size: -
d_call: -
j_call: TRBJ2-1
v_call: TRBV7-3

cdr3_nt: TGTGCCAGCAGCTTAACTGGTGGTACAGGGGGGATCTACACCGGGGAGCTGTTTTTT
cdr3_aa: CASSLTGGTGGIYTGELFF
clone_size: -
d_call: TRBD1
j_call: TRBJ2-2
v_call: TRBV7-3

cdr3_nt: TGTGCCAGCGGGCCCCGGGGGTACAATGAGCAGTTCTTC
cdr3_aa: CASGPRGYNEQFF
clone_size: few
d_call: -
j_call: TRBJ2-1
v_call: TRBV7-2